The clone carrying this T cell receptor beta chain was observed many times. Antigen: not known. The junction had 1 base not matched to a gene; V was cut back by 1 base and J by 2 bases. The CDR3 length is 15 residues. 5'RACE template switching produced TCR cDNA carrying a universal primer site and UMIs. MiXCR, run by TCRdb on the 5' RACE reads, gives a single entry per CDR3 protein. The table shows some 600,000 distinct CDR3 sequences, with roughly a sixth occurring only once. This entry belongs to a study of T cells after yellow fever vaccination. Study-level results: A faster peak, day 5 versus 15, was reached by the weaker secondary response.

The V and J genes are TRBV12-3 or TRBV12-4 and TRBJ2-3; 9 nucleotides align to TRBD1. Sequencing used PBMCs, obtained less than 6 days after the first yellow fever vaccination. This TCR was sampled from a man aged 18 to 29 who received the YFV17D yellow fever vaccine. The CDR3 DNA is TGTGCCAGCAGTTTAGACAGGGGGCACACAGATACGCAGTATTTT. Its translation: CASSLDRGHTDTQYF.